This is a list of T cell receptor beta chains from one sample in a study of cytomegalovirus exposure and HLA in healthy donors. Using immunoSEQ multiplex PCR, the repertoire was profiled, and TCRdb retains in-frame clones only, with some absent. The sample contains around 150,000 clones, roughly 77% of which appear only once. Material for sequencing was PBMCs. These receptors all stem from a human donor in good health. Each CDR3 is given with its conserved first and last residue. The D gene is left open where the match is weak. Clone sizes are given selectively: once, few, many, or a class where the clone is expanded.

CDR3: CASSLNGLAGYNEQFF
DNA: TGTGCCAGCAGCTTAAATGGCCTAGCGGGCTACAATGAGCAGTTCTTC
D: TRBD2
V: TRBV7-3
J: TRBJ2-1
size: -

CDR3: CASSPGQGAGEQYF
DNA: TGTGCCAGCAGCCCCGGACAGGGGGCAGGCGAGCAGTACTTC
D: TRBD1
V: TRBV11-3
J: TRBJ2-7
size: -

CDR3: CASSSGTRDTGELFF
DNA: TGTGCCAGCAGCTCCGGGACTAGGGATACCGGGGAGCTGTTTTTT
D: TRBD2
V: TRBV9
J: TRBJ2-2
size: -

CDR3: CASSLGAHTGELFF
DNA: TGTGCCAGCAGCTTAGGCGCGCACACCGGGGAGCTGTTTTTT
D: -
V: TRBV7-6
J: TRBJ2-2
size: once

CDR3: CASNQGEPANYGYTF
DNA: TGTGCCAGCAACCAGGGGGAGCCCGCTAACTATGGCTACACCTTC
D: TRBD1
V: TRBV28
J: TRBJ1-2
size: -

CDR3: CASSVGTGNSEQYF
DNA: TGTGCCAGCAGCGTAGGGACAGGGAATAGCGAGCAGTACTTC
D: TRBD1
V: TRBV9
J: TRBJ2-7
size: few

CDR3: CASSPPVETSGRDGDTQYF
DNA: TGTGCCAGCTCACCACCGGTCGAGACTAGCGGGAGGGATGGGGATACGCAGTATTTT
D: TRBD2
V: TRBV18
J: TRBJ2-3
size: -

CDR3: CASSFGRVNEQFF
DNA: TGTGCCAGCAGTTTTGGCAGGGTCAATGAGCAGTTCTTC
D: -
V: TRBV27
J: TRBJ2-1
size: -

CDR3: CASSMSGARNTEAFF
DNA: TGTGCCAGTAGTATGTCCGGAGCTAGGAACACTGAAGCTTTCTTT
D: -
V: TRBV19
J: TRBJ1-1
size: -

CDR3: CAWSVGGPYGYTF
DNA: TGTGCCTGGAGTGTAGGAGGGCCCTATGGCTACACCTTC
D: -
V: TRBV30
J: TRBJ1-2
size: -

CDR3: CASSLETSGFNEQFF
DNA: TGTGCCAGCAGCTTAGAAACTAGCGGTTTCAATGAGCAGTTCTTC
D: TRBD2
V: TRBV11-1
J: TRBJ2-1
size: -

CDR3: CASSFAVEGRETDTQYF
DNA: TGTGCCAGCAGTTTCGCCGTTGAGGGCCGGGAGACAGATACGCAGTATTTT
D: -
V: TRBV27
J: TRBJ2-3
size: -

CDR3: CASRNGENQPQHF
DNA: TGTGCCAGCAGAAACGGGGAAAATCAGCCCCAGCATTTT
D: -
V: TRBV6-5
J: TRBJ1-5
size: -

CDR3: CASSQALMLAGVTGELFF
DNA: TGCGCCAGCAGCCAAGCATTGATGCTAGCGGGAGTCACCGGGGAGCTGTTTTTT
D: TRBD2
V: TRBV4-3
J: TRBJ2-2
size: -

CDR3: CASSWRTESSGNTIYF
DNA: TGTGCCAGCAGCTGGAGGACAGAGTCCTCTGGAAACACCATATATTTT
D: -
V: TRBV7-9
J: TRBJ1-3
size: -

CDR3: CASSGVPPRVDTQYF
DNA: TGTGCCAGCAGTGGGGTCCCTCCCAGGGTAGATACGCAGTATTTT
D: -
V: TRBV2
J: TRBJ2-3
size: -

CDR3: CASGGATRGNSNQPQHF
DNA: TGTGCTAGTGGGGGGGCGACCAGGGGAAATAGCAATCAGCCCCAGCATTTT
D: -
V: TRBV12-5
J: TRBJ1-5
size: -

CDR3: CASSSPRRDEQFF
DNA: TGTGCCAGCAGTTCCCCGCGGAGGGATGAGCAGTTCTTC
D: -
V: TRBV6-5
J: TRBJ2-1
size: few

CDR3: CASSSGGGTYEQYF
DNA: TGTGCCAGCAGTTCTGGGGGGGGCACCTACGAGCAGTACTTC
D: -
V: TRBV27
J: TRBJ2-7
size: -

CDR3: CASSPRLAGDTGELFF
DNA: TGTGCCAGCAGCCCCCGACTAGCGGGAGATACCGGGGAGCTGTTTTTT
D: TRBD2
V: TRBV28
J: TRBJ2-2
size: once

CDR3: CASSPDRSGGYTF
DNA: TGTGCCAGCAGTCCGGACAGATCTGGGGGCTACACCTTC
D: -
V: TRBV7-2
J: TRBJ1-2
size: -

CDR3: CAGGTGNEKLFF
DNA: TGTGCCGGCGGGACAGGTAATGAAAAACTGTTTTTT
D: TRBD1
V: TRBV7-3
J: TRBJ1-4
size: once

CDR3: CASSQDSTGGRSSSQYF
DNA: TGTGCCAGCAGCCAAGATTCTACTGGCGGGAGATCTAGTTCGCAGTATTTT
D: TRBD2
V: TRBV4-2
J: TRBJ2-3
size: -

CDR3: CASNKREGHNEQFF
DNA: TGTGCCAGCAATAAGCGGGAGGGCCACAATGAGCAGTTCTTC
D: TRBD2
V: TRBV28
J: TRBJ2-1
size: -

CDR3: CASSSGTSGSMSVF
DNA: TGTGCCAGCAGCTCCGGGACTAGCGGGAGTATGAGCGTTTTT
D: TRBD2
V: TRBV7-9
J: TRBJ2-2
size: -

CDR3: CASSPGLINEQFF
DNA: TGTGCCAGCAGTCCGGGACTTATTAATGAGCAGTTCTTC
D: -
V: TRBV28
J: TRBJ2-1
size: -

CDR3: CASSVAGGSFYEQYF
DNA: TGTGCCAGCAGCGTTGCCGGCGGGAGCTTTTACGAGCAGTACTTC
D: TRBD2
V: TRBV9
J: TRBJ2-7
size: -

CDR3: CASSLSSAEQYF
DNA: TGTGCCAGCAGCTTATCGAGTGCCGAGCAGTACTTC
D: -
V: TRBV13
J: TRBJ2-7
size: -

CDR3: CASSPSSGPIQEGTGELFF
DNA: TGTGCCAGCAGCCCTTCTAGCGGGCCAATTCAAGAGGGGACCGGGGAGCTGTTTTTT
D: TRBD2
V: TRBV7-9
J: TRBJ2-2
size: -

CDR3: CASSLGQGMVYEQYF
DNA: TGCGCCAGCAGCTTAGGACAGGGCATGGTCTACGAGCAGTACTTC
D: TRBD1
V: TRBV5-1
J: TRBJ2-7
size: -

CDR3: CASSTREGYGYPF
DNA: TGTGCCAGCAGCACCCGGGAAGGGTATGGCTACCCCTTC
D: -
V: TRBV7-6
J: TRBJ1-2
size: -

CDR3: CASSADRLSYNEQFF
DNA: TGTGCCAGCAGTGCAGACAGGTTGTCCTACAATGAGCAGTTCTTC
D: -
V: TRBV2
J: TRBJ2-1
size: -

CDR3: CASSLAGPGNHGYTF
DNA: TGCGCCAGCAGCTTGGCGGGCCCAGGGAACCATGGCTACACCTTC
D: -
V: TRBV5-1
J: TRBJ1-2
size: -

CDR3: CAISDTQGAGVRNEQFF
DNA: TGTGCCATCAGTGACACTCAGGGAGCGGGAGTACGCAATGAGCAGTTCTTC
D: TRBD2
V: TRBV10-3
J: TRBJ2-1
size: -

CDR3: CASSAGTYEQYF
DNA: TGTGCCAGTAGCGCCGGTACCTACGAGCAGTACTTC
D: -
V: TRBV19
J: TRBJ2-7
size: -